These 5 T cell receptor beta chains originate from one sample sequenced in a study of cytomegalovirus exposure and HLA in healthy donors (dated by TCRdb to between 2016 and 2019). The library was made by the immunoSEQ multiplex PCR assay. For the multiplex PCR, a mixture combining 60 forward primers for TCR Vbeta segments and 13 reverse primers for TCR Jbeta segments was used. TCRdb provides this immuneACCESS table in a form limited to in-frame rearrangements. Some clones are lacking; in checked studies, under half of them reflect an unresolved V gene, and why the rest are absent is not known. The sample has over 130,000 clones on record, 75% to 85% of them singletons. 3.5% of the sample lies in the top ten. Sequencing used PBMCs. The receptor source for this set is a human donor in good health.

This clone was detected a few times. The chain recombines TRBV4-1 with TRBJ1-5; possible D gene TRBD1, 6 bases. The CDR3 consists of 15 residues. From germline, CDR1 is MGHRA and CDR2 YSYEKL. Between the trimmed V and J ends, which lost 4 bases and 2 bases, there was a span of 12 bases. CDR3: CASSLQGMGNQPQHF. The CDR3 coding sequence is TGCGCCAGCAGCCTCCAGGGGATGGGCAATCAGCCCCAGCATTTT.

V and J are TRBV27 and TRBJ1-1, with 9 nucleotides matching TRBD1. The V gene end was trimmed by 5 bases and the J gene end by 1 base; junction bases not matched to a gene: 5. Germline assignment: CDR1 MNHEY and CDR2 SMNVEV (reference sequence). CDR3 length equals 15 residues. The CDR3 loop reads CASSVRQGGNTEAFF. The CDR3 nucleotides are TGTGCCAGCAGTGTCCGACAGGGGGGGAACACTGAAGCTTTCTTT.

The J gene is TRBJ2-5, the V gene TRBV5-4, with D tentatively TRBD1 (6 bases). Trimming pared 4 bases from V and 1 base from J, leaving 11 bases between. Germline V gene data show CDR1 as SGHNT and CDR2 as YYREEE (reference sequence). The CDR3 is 14 residues long. As DNA, the CDR3 is TGTGCCAGCAGCGATCCCAGGGGCCAAGAGACCCAGTACTTC. It is translated as CASSDPRGQETQYF.

Written as DNA, the CDR3 is TGTGCCAGCAGTGTTACGGCAGCGGGGACTGAAGCTTTCTTT. This gives the protein CASSVTAAGTEAFF. The rearrangement joins TRBV6-4 to TRBJ1-1; D unclear. Germline CDR1 MRHNA, CDR2 SNTAGT. Trimming shortened V by 4 bases and J by 5 bases, and 14 bases separated the two germline ends. The CDR3 sequence is 14 residues long.

The V and J genes are TRBV7-8 and TRBJ2-7, with 12 bases matching TRBD2. Trimming removed 0 bases from V and 6 bases from J; junction bases left unmatched: 6. Germline V lookup: CDR1 SGHVS, CDR2 FQNEAQ. The CDR3 totals 16 residues. CDR3 protein: CASSLAQTSGSSEQYF. CDR3 nucleotide sequence: TGTGCCAGCAGCTTAGCGCAGACTAGCGGGAGCAGCGAGCAGTACTTC.